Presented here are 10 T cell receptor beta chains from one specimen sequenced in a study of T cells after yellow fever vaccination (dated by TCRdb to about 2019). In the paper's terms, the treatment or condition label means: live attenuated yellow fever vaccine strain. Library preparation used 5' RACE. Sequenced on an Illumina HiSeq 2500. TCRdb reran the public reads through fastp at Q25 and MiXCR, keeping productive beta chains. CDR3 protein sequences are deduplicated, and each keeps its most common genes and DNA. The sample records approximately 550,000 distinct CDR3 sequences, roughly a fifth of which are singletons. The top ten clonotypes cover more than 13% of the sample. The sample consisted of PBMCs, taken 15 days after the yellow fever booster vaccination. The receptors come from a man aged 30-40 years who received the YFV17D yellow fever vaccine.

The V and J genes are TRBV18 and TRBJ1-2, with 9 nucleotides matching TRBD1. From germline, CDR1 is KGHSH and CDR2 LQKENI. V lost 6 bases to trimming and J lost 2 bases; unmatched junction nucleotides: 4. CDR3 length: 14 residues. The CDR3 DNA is TGTGCCAGCTCGGCCGGGACAGGGAACTATGGCTACACCTTC. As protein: CASSAGTGNYGYTF.

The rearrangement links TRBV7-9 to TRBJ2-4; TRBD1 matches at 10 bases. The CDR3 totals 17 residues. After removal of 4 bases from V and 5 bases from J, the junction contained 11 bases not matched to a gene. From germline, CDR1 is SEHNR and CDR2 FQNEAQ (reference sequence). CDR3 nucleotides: TGTGCCAGCAGCTCCCCCGCGACAGGGGGCGGGGAAAACATTCAGTACTTC. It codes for CASSSPATGGGENIQYF.

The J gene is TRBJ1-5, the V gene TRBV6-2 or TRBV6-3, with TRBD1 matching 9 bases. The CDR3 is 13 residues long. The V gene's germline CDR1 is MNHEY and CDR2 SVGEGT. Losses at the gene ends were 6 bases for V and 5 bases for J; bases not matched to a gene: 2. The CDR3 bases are TGTGCCAGCAGACGGACAGGGGATCAGCCCCAGCATTTT. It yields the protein CASRRTGDQPQHF.

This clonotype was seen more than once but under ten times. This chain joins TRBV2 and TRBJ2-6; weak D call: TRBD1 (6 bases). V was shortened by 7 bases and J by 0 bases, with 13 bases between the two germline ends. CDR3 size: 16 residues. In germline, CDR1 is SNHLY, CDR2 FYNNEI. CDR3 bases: TGTGCCAGCACAACCCGACAGGCCTCTGGGGCCAACGTCCTGACTTTC. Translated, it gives CASTTRQASGANVLTF. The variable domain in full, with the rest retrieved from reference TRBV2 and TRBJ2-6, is EPEVTQTPSHQVTQMGQEVILRCVPISNHLYFYWYRQILGQKVEFLVSFYNNEISEKSEIFDDQFSVERPDGSNFTLKIRSTKLEDSAMYFCASTTRQASGANVLTFGAGSRLTVL.

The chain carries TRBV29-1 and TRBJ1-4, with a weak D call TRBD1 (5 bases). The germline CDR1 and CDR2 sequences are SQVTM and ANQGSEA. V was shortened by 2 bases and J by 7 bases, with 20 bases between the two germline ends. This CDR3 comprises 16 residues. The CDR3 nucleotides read TGCAGCGTTGAATCGCGAGGGCCTCGGGGGGGTGAAAAACTGTTTTTT. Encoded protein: CSVESRGPRGGEKLFF.

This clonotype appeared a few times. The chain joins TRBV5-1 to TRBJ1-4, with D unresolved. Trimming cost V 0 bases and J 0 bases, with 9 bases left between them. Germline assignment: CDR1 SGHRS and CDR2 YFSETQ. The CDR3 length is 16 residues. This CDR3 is CASSLGMTPTNEKLFF. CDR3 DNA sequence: TGCGCCAGCAGCTTGGGGATGACACCAACTAATGAAAAACTGTTTTTT.

Written as DNA, the CDR3 is TGCAGTGCTAGTAGGCTAGCGGGAGAGAATGAGCAGTTCTTC. This translates into CSASRLAGENEQFF. The J gene is TRBJ2-1, the V gene TRBV20-1, with 10 bases aligning to TRBD2. CDR3 length: 14 amino acids. Losses at the gene ends were 3 bases for V and 7 bases for J; bases not matched to a gene: 6. Germline values: CDR1 DFQATT, CDR2 SNEGSKA (reference sequence).

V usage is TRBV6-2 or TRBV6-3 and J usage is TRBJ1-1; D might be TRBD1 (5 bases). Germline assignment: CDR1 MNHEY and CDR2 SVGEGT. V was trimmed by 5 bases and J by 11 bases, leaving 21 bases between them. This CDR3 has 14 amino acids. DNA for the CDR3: TGTGCCAGCAGTCCACGAGGGACGGGGGGTTTGGCTTTCTTT. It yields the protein CASSPRGTGGLAFF.

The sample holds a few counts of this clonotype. The CDR3 nucleotides read TGTGCCAGCAGCCCTTCTAGCGGCGCCTACAATGAGCAGTTCTTC. Amino acids: CASSPSSGAYNEQFF. The rearrangement links TRBV28 to TRBJ2-1, with 7 bases identical to TRBD2. The CDR3 is 15 residues long. Germline V gene lookup returns CDR1 MDHEN and CDR2 SYDVKM. The J segment lost 2 bases and the V segment lost 6 bases, leaving 7 bases of the junction unmatched.

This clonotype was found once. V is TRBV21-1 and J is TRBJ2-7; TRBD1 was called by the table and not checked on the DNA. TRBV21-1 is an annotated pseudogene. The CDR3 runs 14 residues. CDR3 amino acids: CASTWGGDSYEQYF. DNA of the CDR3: TGTGCCAGCACTTGGGGGGGCGACTCCTACGAGCAGTACTTC.